This T cell receptor (beta chain) is drawn from a study of T cells after yellow fever vaccination. The 5'RACE template-switching step produced TCR cDNA and added a universal primer site and UMIs. MiXCR was run by TCRdb on the 5' RACE reads, yielding one entry per CDR3 protein. The sample has 500,000 to 550,000 distinct CDR3 sequences; 20% to 25% are singletons. This clonotype occurred a few times. No antigen is known for it. Overall study findings and caveats: Most clones from primary vaccination resurfaced after the booster (about 96% CD4, 75% to 90% CD8).

Germline values: CDR1 MNHEY, CDR2 SVGAGI. The CDR3 contains 17 residues. With 2 bases clipped from V and 5 bases from J, the junction kept 9 bases outside the gene matches. This sequence was found in a young man who received the YFV17D yellow fever vaccine. Specimen: PBMCs, collected less than 25 days after the first yellow fever vaccination. V usage is TRBV6-5 and J usage is TRBJ2-5; 12 bases align to TRBD1. CDR3 amino acids: CASSYASGTGGFETQYF. The CDR3 coding sequence is TGTGCCAGCAGTTACGCATCCGGGACAGGGGGCTTTGAGACCCAGTACTTC.